The 13 T cell receptor beta chains below were found in one sample sequenced in a study of beta chain features in type 1 diabetes. cDNA synthesis used the whole RNA isolate, giving expressed TCRB sequences. Only in-frame clones appear in the TCRdb table, and some are missing; sequencing was by immunoSEQ multiplex PCR. Of approximately 170,000 clones in the sample, about 9.1% are singletons; the top ten hold approximately 2.2%. What was sequenced was central memory CD4+ T cells from blood. The receptor set was obtained from a woman younger than 30 in good health.

This clone has more than one count but fewer than ten. The rearrangement uses TRBV4-2 and TRBJ1-2; D possibly corresponds to TRBD1 (5 bases). This CDR3 has 13 residues. V was pared by 4 bases and J by 7 bases, with 13 bases between. From germline, CDR1 is LGHNA and CDR2 YNFKEQ. The CDR3 DNA reads as TGTGCCAGCAGCCTTTTAGGGGCCCCTGGCTACACCTTC. Translation: CASSLLGAPGYTF.

V gene TRBV11-2 combines with J gene TRBJ1-5; 11 bases agree with TRBD1. Losses at the gene ends were 5 bases for V and 0 bases for J; bases not matched to a gene: 9. The CDR3 spans 18 residues. Germline values: CDR1 SGHAT, CDR2 FQNNGV. The CDR3 nucleotides read TGTGCCAGCAGCCAATTGGGGACAGGGGGATATAGCAATCAGCCCCAGCATTTT. This encodes CASSQLGTGGYSNQPQHF.

The gene calls are TRBV5-1 and TRBJ1-2; no clear D. This CDR3 region has 14 residues. Trimming stripped 9 bases from V and 6 bases from J, with 21 bases between. Germline-derived CDR1 and CDR2 are SGHRS and YFSETQ. CDR3 bases: TGCGCCACCTCCGGGGAAGGGCGCGGTGATGGCTACACCTTC. It codes for CATSGEGRGDGYTF.

The chain joins TRBV11-1 to TRBJ2-5; 10 bases map to TRBD1. This CDR3 spans 15 amino acids. From germline, CDR1 is SGHAT and CDR2 FQDESV (reference sequence). V shed 3 bases and J 5 bases; nucleotides not matched to a gene: 6. The CDR3 DNA sequence: TGTGCCAGCAGCTTTACCGGGACAGGGGAGGAGACCCAGTACTTC. Protein product: CASSFTGTGEETQYF.

This chain uses TRBV6-1 with TRBJ2-6, with D maybe TRBD1 (5 bases). Germline values: CDR1 MNHNS, CDR2 SASEGT. Trimming shortened V by 8 bases and J by 0 bases, and 5 bases separated the two germline ends. The CDR3 extends over 13 amino acids. CDR3 in DNA: TGTGCCAGCCAGGGCTCTGGGGCCAACGTCCTGACTTTC. It encodes CASQGSGANVLTF.

The chain has TRBV19 and TRBJ1-5, with D possibly being TRBD1 (6 bases). Germline V gene data show CDR1 as LNHDA and CDR2 as SQIVND (reference sequence). V dropped 6 bases and J dropped 4 bases, with 16 bases sitting between them. There are 15 residues in the CDR3. The CDR3 DNA follows: TGTGCCAGTAGGAGGAAGGACAGTGTGAATCAGCCCCAGCATTTT. Translation: CASRRKDSVNQPQHF.

For the CDR3, the DNA is TGCGCCAGCCTCCTAGGGGTCGACACCGGGGAGCTGTTTTTT. It translates to CASLLGVDTGELFF. This chain joins TRBV5-1 and TRBJ2-2, with D possibly TRBD1 on 5 matching bases. This CDR3 is 14 amino acids long. Between the trimmed V and J ends, which lost 7 bases and 3 bases, there was a span of 13 bases. Germline V CDR1 and CDR2: SGHRS, YFSETQ.

The sample holds a few counts of this clone. CDR3 in DNA: TGTGCCAGCAGCTTAGGGCGACATTTCACTGAAGCTTTCTTT. It yields the protein CASSLGRHFTEAFF. The genes are TRBV13 and TRBJ1-1; D ambiguous. Trimming took off 0 bases at V and 4 bases at J, with 9 bases between the two ends. The CDR3 is 14 residues long. CDR1 is PRHDT and CDR2 is FYEKMQ in the germline V gene (reference sequence).

V gene TRBV7-9 combines with J gene TRBJ2-7, with D tentatively TRBD2 (5 bases). Germline V CDR1 and CDR2: SEHNR, FQNEAQ (reference sequence). The CDR3 has 12 amino acids. V shed 8 bases and J shed 2 bases, with 10 bases lying between them. The CDR3 DNA reads as TGTGCCAGCGGAGGCGTAGCCTACGAGCAGTACTTC. Encoded protein: CASGGVAYEQYF.

The V call is TRBV9, the J call TRBJ2-2, with TRBD1 matching over 7 bases. This CDR3 is built from 15 residues. The V segment lost 6 bases and the J segment 5 bases; nucleotides outside the gene matches: 10. Germline CDR1 is SGDLS and CDR2 is YYNGEE. The CDR3 here is CASTPDREETGELFF. The CDR3 nucleotides are TGTGCCAGCACCCCCGACAGGGAAGAGACCGGGGAGCTGTTTTTT.

This clone has ten or more counts. One junction end does not reproduce the germline sequence, and a read error may be involved. The V and J genes are TRBV11-2 and TRBJ2-2; no firm D call. CDR1 and CDR2 from the germline V gene are SGHAT and FQNNGV. The CDR3 loop spans 12 amino acids. The CDR3 loop reads CASGLGSGELFF. The CDR3 nucleotides are TGTGCCAGCGGCTTGGGCTCCGGGGAGCTGTTTTTT.

This clone was picked up a small number of times. The chain joins TRBV10-3 to TRBJ1-6; no reliable D call. V lost 6 bases, J lost 11 bases, and 14 bases lay in between. Germline CDR1 ENHRY, CDR2 SYGVKD. CDR3 length equals 13 residues. CDR3 residues: CAISRLVRAPLHF. In DNA form, the CDR3 reads TGTGCCATCAGCCGCCTAGTTCGAGCACCCCTCCACTTT.

The chain is built from TRBV5-4 and TRBJ2-3; D unclear. The germline V and J ends were trimmed by 4 bases and 4 bases, with 7 bases remaining between them. CDR1 is SGHNT, CDR2 YYREEE, per germline (reference sequence). The CDR3 sequence is 12 residues long. CDR3 in amino acids: CASSPQADTQYF. CDR3 DNA: TGTGCCAGCAGCCCGCAGGCAGATACGCAGTATTTT.